These 22 T cell receptor beta chains were all obtained from the same sample, sequenced in a study of T cell responses to AZD1222 COVID-19 vaccine. The repertoire was sequenced with immunoSEQ multiplex PCR; TCRdb's copy has only in-frame clones and lacks some. The top ten hold 3.5% to 4.5% of the sample, which has 95,000 to 110,000 clones, roughly nine tenths seen once. The specimen comprised peripheral blood, sampled on day 0 of AZD1222 vaccination. These receptors were obtained from an adult in good health.

The J gene is TRBJ2-2, the V gene TRBV5-6; perhaps TRBD2 as D (5 bases). CDR1 is SGHDT, CDR2 YYEEEE, per germline. The length of the CDR3 is 16 residues. Trimming removed 4 bases from V and 3 bases from J, with 16 bases in between. CDR3 residues: CASSPAWVAYTGELFF. The CDR3, as DNA: TGTGCCAGCAGCCCGGCATGGGTAGCGTACACCGGGGAGCTGTTTTTT.

About this clone: A junction end diverges from the germline sequence, so it may reflect a read error. The rearrangement links TRBV29-1 to TRBJ2-3; 7 nucleotides match TRBD2. The CDR3 spans 13 residues. Per the germline V gene, CDR1 is SQVTM and CDR2 is ANQGSEA. The CDR3 region is CSVEDPPGLPHSF. CDR3 nucleotides: TGCAGCGTTGAAGACCCTCCGGGACTACCCCACTCTTTT.

J is TRBJ1-1 and V is TRBV6-5; D is ambiguous. The CDR3 loop spans 13 amino acids. The germline V gene has CDR1 MNHEY and CDR2 SVGAGI. V was cut by 6 bases and J by 5 bases, with 13 bases left in between. CDR3: CASSPGMGTEAFF. DNA for the CDR3: TGTGCCAGCAGCCCAGGCATGGGGACTGAAGCTTTCTTT.

This chain uses TRBV7-2 with TRBJ2-5; either TRBD1 or TRBD2 may fit D (6 bases each). V lost 1 base and J lost 2, with 17 bases in between. Germline V lookup: CDR1 SGHTA, CDR2 FQGNSA. The CDR3 runs 17 residues. The CDR3 spells CASSLGPLRGVQETQYF. As DNA, the CDR3 is TGTGCCAGCAGCTTAGGACCCCTAAGGGGGGTTCAAGAGACCCAGTACTTC.

The rearrangement uses TRBV4-3 and TRBJ1-4; TRBD1 matches 7 bases. There are 17 residues in the CDR3. The V gene end was trimmed by 1 base and the J gene end by 0 bases; junction bases not matched to a gene: 5. CDR1 LGHNA and CDR2 YSLEER come from the germline V gene. Written as DNA, the CDR3 is TGCGCCAGCAGCCAAGTTAACCAGGGGGCAACTAATGAAAAACTGTTTTTT. Protein product: CASSQVNQGATNEKLFF.

The chain has TRBV10-3 and TRBJ1-2; TRBD1 matches 7 bases. Germline CDR1 and CDR2: ENHRY and SYGVKD. J lost 8 bases, V lost 0 bases, and 6 bases had no gene match. This CDR3 has 14 amino acids. CDR3 sequence (DNA): TGTGCCATCAGTGAGTCACGGACAGGATCCGGCTACACCTTC. This translates into CAISESRTGSGYTF.

V is TRBV2 and J is TRBJ2-1; TRBD2 aligns across 8 bases. This CDR3 contains 15 residues. The V gene end was trimmed by 5 bases and the J gene end by 4 bases; junction bases not matched to a gene: 7. CDR1 and CDR2 (germline): SNHLY, FYNNEI. Written as DNA, the CDR3 is TGTGCCAGCAGTCAAGGCGGCGGGAGGTACAATGAGCAGTTCTTC. Amino acids: CASSQGGGRYNEQFF.

J is TRBJ2-3 and V is TRBV6-2 or TRBV6-3; 13 bases line up with TRBD2. The CDR3 length is 18 residues. V gave up 6 bases and J gave up 8 bases; unmatched junction bases: 17. The germline V gene encodes CDR1 MNHEY and CDR2 SVGEGT. The CDR3 loop reads CASSSRLAGGPFWGTQYF. In DNA form, the CDR3 reads TGTGCCAGCAGCTCTAGACTAGCGGGAGGCCCCTTTTGGGGTACGCAGTATTTT.

This sequence joins TRBV7-9 and TRBJ1-1; D unclear. This CDR3 spans 12 amino acids. Germline V gene lookup returns CDR1 SEHNR and CDR2 FQNEAQ (reference sequence). V dropped 3 bases and J dropped 5 bases, with 7 bases sitting between them. CDR3 residues: CASSFGETEAFF. CDR3 coding DNA: TGTGCCAGCAGCTTTGGGGAAACTGAAGCTTTCTTT.

A few counts support this clone. The CDR3 region has the DNA TGTGCCAGCAGCGGGAGGACAGGGAGGCACACCATATATTTT. As protein: CASSGRTGRHTIYF. The J gene is TRBJ1-3, the V gene TRBV9; 8 nucleotides align to TRBD1. The V and J ends lost 3 bases and 8 bases, in that order; junction bases with no gene match: 7. Germline V CDR1 and CDR2: SGDLS, YYNGEE. This CDR3 is 14 amino acids long.

This rearrangement joins TRBV6-5 to TRBJ2-7; 8 bases line up with TRBD2. The CDR3 totals 15 residues. Per the germline V gene, CDR1 is MNHEY and CDR2 is SVGAGI. The trim removed 8 bases at V and 0 bases at J, leaving 9 bases unmatched. This CDR3 reads CASGAGGANSYEQYF. The CDR3 DNA is TGTGCCAGCGGGGCCGGGGGGGCCAACTCCTACGAGCAGTACTTC.

This clone was recorded once. The chain carries TRBV28 and TRBJ2-7; 7 bases are a match to TRBD1. The CDR3 covers 12 residues. Germline assignment: CDR1 MDHEN and CDR2 SYDVKM. V lost 6 bases to trimming and J lost 5 bases; unmatched junction nucleotides: 4. CDR3 loop: CASRGQLHEQYF. The CDR3 nucleotides read TGTGCCAGCAGGGGACAGTTGCACGAGCAGTACTTC.

The genes are TRBV9 and TRBJ2-2, with a tentative D call TRBD1 (6 bases). CDR3 length: 16 residues. CDR1 is SGDLS, CDR2 YYNGEE, per germline. Trimming stripped 3 bases from V and 3 bases from J, with 15 bases between. As DNA, the CDR3 is TGTGCCAGCAGCGACACCCCACAGGGCGACACCGGGGAGCTGTTTTTT. Its translation is CASSDTPQGDTGELFF.

The V call is TRBV6-5, the J call TRBJ1-4; D gene ambiguous. This CDR3 spans 14 amino acids. Trimming stripped 5 bases from V and 7 bases from J, with 14 bases between. The germline gives CDR1 MNHEY, CDR2 SVGAGI. CDR3 nucleotides: TGTGCCAGCAGTAGGGCCCAGTGGGGTGAAAAACTGTTTTTT. It encodes CASSRAQWGEKLFF.

This clone was recorded once. V and J are TRBV5-4 and TRBJ2-1, with D possibly being TRBD1 or TRBD2 (5 bases each). This CDR3 contains 17 residues. Germline V gene data show CDR1 as SGHNT and CDR2 as YYREEE (reference sequence). The ends were cut back, 1 base at V and 0 bases at J, with 14 bases in the middle. This chain's CDR3 is CASSLKPAGSSYNEQFF. The CDR3 DNA reads as TGTGCCAGCAGCTTGAAACCGGCAGGGAGCTCCTACAATGAGCAGTTCTTC.

The V gene is TRBV6-5, the J gene TRBJ2-7; D call uncertain. Trimming cost V 4 bases and J 2 bases, with 12 bases left between them. The germline V gene has CDR1 MNHEY and CDR2 SVGAGI. This CDR3 is 14 amino acids long. CDR3 protein: CASSSSLPAYEQYF. The CDR3 DNA reads TGTGCCAGCAGTTCCAGCCTGCCCGCCTACGAGCAGTACTTC.

This chain uses TRBV11-2 with TRBJ1-1; D remains ambiguous. The length of the CDR3 is 14 residues. The germline V gene encodes CDR1 SGHAT and CDR2 FQNNGV. V was clipped by 5 bases and J by 7 bases, with 17 bases between them. CDR3 coding DNA: TGTGCCAGCAGCCCCGAGGCAGGCCGGGGTGAAGCTTTCTTT. It specifies CASSPEAGRGEAFF.

The rearrangement uses TRBV19 and TRBJ2-5, with D perhaps TRBD2 (5 bases). Trimming pared 3 bases from V and 2 bases from J, leaving 10 bases between. This CDR3 has 14 amino acids. Germline V gene sequence: CDR1 LNHDA, CDR2 SQIVND (reference sequence). The CDR3 spells CASSIDRGQETQYF. The DNA for the CDR3 is TGTGCCAGTAGTATTGACCGGGGTCAAGAGACCCAGTACTTC. The whole variable domain, filled in from reference TRBV19 and TRBJ2-5, reads DGGITQSPKYLFRKEGQNVTLSCEQNLNHDAMYWYRQDPGQGLRLIYYSQIVNDFQKGDIAEGYSVSREKKESFPLTVTSAQKNPTAFYLCASSIDRGQETQYFGPGTRLLVL.

The V call is TRBV19, the J call TRBJ1-4, with no clear D. The CDR3 is made up of 13 amino acids. Deletions cut 3 bases from V and 8 bases from J, with 10 bases between. CDR1 and CDR2 from the germline V gene are LNHDA and SQIVND (reference sequence). CDR3 loop: CASSIGVKEKLFF. The CDR3 DNA follows: TGTGCCAGTAGTATTGGTGTAAAAGAAAAACTGTTTTTT.

The CDR3 is CASSKGRTGRNTEAFF. The CDR3 coding sequence is TGTGCCAGCAGCAAAGGGCGAACAGGGAGGAACACTGAAGCTTTCTTT. This chain connects TRBV21-1 to TRBJ1-1; the table assigns TRBD1, which was not confirmed against the DNA. TRBV21-1 is given as a pseudogene. The length of the CDR3 is 16 residues.

The rearrangement uses TRBV4-2 and TRBJ2-3; the D gene could be TRBD1 or TRBD2 (6 bases each). Germline CDR1 reads LGHNA; CDR2 reads YNFKEQ. The V end lost 0 bases, the J end lost 3 bases, and 13 bases lay between the germline ends. CDR3 size: 16 residues. The chain's CDR3 is CASSQDSGGGTDTQYF. CDR3 nucleotides: TGTGCCAGCAGCCAAGATAGCGGAGGGGGTACAGATACGCAGTATTTT.

The CDR3 DNA follows: TGTGCCTGGAGCGGGGACTCCGGGGAGCTGTTTTTT. Its protein is CAWSGDSGELFF. V is TRBV30 and J is TRBJ2-2; tentative D call: TRBD2 (6 bases). Per the germline V gene, CDR1 is GTSNPN and CDR2 is SVGIG (reference sequence). V lost 3 bases and J 6 bases, leaving 8 bases between the germline ends. The CDR3 has 12 residues.